A single sample gave rise to the 17 T cell receptor beta chains below, sequenced in a study of blood T cells in healthy people across ages. A second PCR of about 6 to 11 cycles used a sample-barcoded 5' primer and a J-beta primer mix. TCRdb analysed the 5' RACE reads with MiXCR anew, one entry per CDR3 protein. The table lists about 1,500,000 distinct CDR3 sequences, 28% of them singletons, with about 8% in the top ten. Source material: blood. The receptors were sampled from a woman aged 25 to 39 in good health.

J is TRBJ2-3 and V is TRBV6-5; 7 nucleotides line up with TRBD2. V lost 0 bases, J lost 5 bases, and 5 bases stayed unmatched. Germline lookup yields CDR1 MNHEY and CDR2 SVGAGI. The CDR3 extends over 15 amino acids. CDR3 sequence reads: CASSYSGGEGDTQYF. Written as DNA, the CDR3 is TGTGCCAGCAGTTACTCGGGCGGGGAGGGAGATACGCAGTATTTT.

Details on this clonotype: A clone one base away is much larger, so this may be a read error. The gene calls are TRBV29-1 and TRBJ1-5; D ambiguous. Germline V gives CDR1 SQVTM, CDR2 ANQGSEA. The CDR3 sequence is 14 residues long. The V gene lost 5 bases and the J gene lost 9 bases, with 20 bases spanning the gap. In nucleotides, the CDR3 is TGCAGCGTTCAGGTACAAGGTGAAGGTCGGCCCCAGCATTTT. This encodes CSVQVQGEGRPQHF. Full variable domain (remainder filled in from reference TRBV29-1 and TRBJ1-5): SAVISQKPSRDICQRGTSLTIQCQVDSQVTMMFWYRQQPGQSLTLIATANQGSEATYESGFVIDKFPISRPNLTFSTLTVSNMSPEDSSIYLCSVQVQGEGRPQHFGDGTRLSIL.

V usage is TRBV29-1 and J usage is TRBJ1-5, with no clear D. Trimming cost V 6 bases and J 5 bases, with 14 bases left between them. The CDR3 is made up of 13 amino acids. Germline V CDR1 and CDR2: SQVTM, ANQGSEA. The CDR3 region is CSVVIGGYQPQHF. The CDR3 DNA is TGCAGCGTCGTAATAGGAGGGTATCAGCCCCAGCATTTT.

The chain carries TRBV6-6 and TRBJ2-7; 10 bases agree with TRBD2. Germline loops: CDR1 MNHNY, CDR2 SVGAGI (reference sequence). V lost 2 bases and J lost 3; bases outside the gene matches: 4. The CDR3 is 15 amino acids. CDR3 region: CASSYGASGSYEQYF. CDR3 DNA: TGTGCCAGCAGTTACGGGGCTAGCGGGAGCTACGAGCAGTACTTC.

This clonotype was seen only a few times. This chain connects TRBV7-2 to TRBJ2-3; 8 bases agree with TRBD2. The CDR3 consists of 14 residues. The V gene end was trimmed by 5 bases and the J gene end by 5 bases; junction bases not matched to a gene: 6. The germline gives CDR1 SGHTA, CDR2 FQGNSA. CDR3 region: CASSPGLEGDTQYF. CDR3 sequence (DNA): TGTGCCAGCAGCCCGGGACTAGAAGGAGATACGCAGTATTTT.

At least ten counts were recorded for this clonotype. The rearrangement links TRBV7-2 to TRBJ2-7; 7 bases fit TRBD2. The CDR3 has 15 residues. CDR1 is SGHTA and CDR2 is FQGNSA in the germline V gene. V dropped 1 base and J dropped 5; count of bases not matched to a gene: 8. CDR3 in DNA: TGTGCCAGCAGCTTAGTCGGGGGAGGGCAGAACGAGCAGTACTTC. It codes for CASSLVGGGQNEQYF.

The J gene is TRBJ2-7, the V gene TRBV4-1; 9 bases line up with TRBD2. CDR3 size: 15 residues. V dropped 1 base and J dropped 5; count of bases not matched to a gene: 6. Germline V CDR1 and CDR2: MGHRA, YSYEKL. CDR3 protein: CASSQVSGSTHEQYF. In DNA, the CDR3 is TGCGCCAGCAGCCAAGTTAGCGGGAGTACCCACGAGCAGTACTTC.

The chain is built from TRBV12-3 or TRBV12-4 and TRBJ2-1; 7 bases are a match to TRBD2. The V segment lost 6 bases and the J segment 4 bases; nucleotides outside the gene matches: 12. The CDR3 runs 16 residues. The CDR3 DNA is TGTGCCAGCAGAGCCCCCTCTAGCGGACTTTACAATGAGCAGTTCTTC. It codes for CASRAPSSGLYNEQFF.

This clonotype was seen many times. The genes are TRBV4-3 and TRBJ2-7; 7 nucleotides match TRBD2. The J segment lost 0 bases and the V segment lost 1 base, leaving 3 bases of the junction unmatched. The CDR3 length is 15 residues. CDR1 and CDR2 from the germline V gene are LGHNA and YSLEER. CDR3 nucleotides: TGCGCCAGCAGCCAAGTTCCTAGCGGCTCCTACGAGCAGTACTTC. Translated: CASSQVPSGSYEQYF.

Only a few counts were recorded for this clonotype. The chain uses TRBV7-8 and TRBJ2-1; D gene unclear. CDR3 length: 12 amino acids. Germline V gene sequence: CDR1 SGHVS, CDR2 FQNEAQ. V dropped 1 base and J dropped 15 bases, with 13 bases sitting between them. The CDR3 coding sequence is TGTGCCAGCAGCTTAGGTGGCGGCCCCCCGTTCTTC. Its protein product is CASSLGGGPPFF.

This clonotype was observed a few times. CDR3 sequence (DNA): TGTGCCAGCAGCCAAGATGAGCGCCCCCTGTTTTTT. Translation gives CASSQDERPLFF. The chain links TRBV3-1 to TRBJ1-4; no clear D. V was cut by 0 bases and J by 14 bases, with 10 bases left in between. Per germline, CDR1 LGHDT and CDR2 YNNKEL (reference sequence). The CDR3 sequence is 12 residues long.

The rearrangement links TRBV7-2 to TRBJ1-3; tentatively, D is TRBD1 (6 bases). There are 17 residues in the CDR3. The germline V and J ends were trimmed by 8 bases and 4 bases, with 24 bases remaining between them. The germline V gene has CDR1 SGHTA and CDR2 FQGNSA. The CDR3: CASSIFGIQGLGNTIYF. Written as DNA, the CDR3 is TGTGCCAGCTCTATATTTGGGATACAGGGATTAGGAAACACCATATATTTT. Based on the CDR3 plus reference TRBV7-2 and TRBJ1-3, the full variable domain is GAGVSQSPSNKVTEKGKDVELRCDPISGHTALYWYRQSLGQGLEFLIYFQGNSAPDKSGLPSDRFSAERTGGSVSTLTIQRTQQEDSAVYLCASSIFGIQGLGNTIYFGEGSWLTVV.

This clonotype was seen ten or more times. This chain links TRBV5-1 with TRBJ2-7, with D unresolved. Trimming cost V 1 base and J 3 bases, with 17 bases left between them. Germline assignment: CDR1 SGHRS and CDR2 YFSETQ. This CDR3 is built from 16 residues. The DNA for the CDR3 is TGCGCCAGCAGCTTGAGTTCTGGCAGCTATTACTACGAGCAGTACTTC. Protein product: CASSLSSGSYYYEQYF.

This clonotype was recorded many times. The chain links TRBV5-1 to TRBJ2-5; D is unclear. The CDR3 has 14 amino acids. Germline V gene data show CDR1 as SGHRS and CDR2 as YFSETQ. Trimming took 0 bases from V and 6 from J, leaving 12 bases between them. The CDR3 DNA sequence: TGCGCCAGCAGCTTGGTCGCGGATGGGAAGACCCAGTACTTC. The encoded protein is CASSLVADGKTQYF.

Many counts were recorded for this clonotype. This rearrangement joins TRBV29-1 to TRBJ1-4, with 7 bases that match TRBD1. Looked up from germline, CDR1 is SQVTM and CDR2 is ANQGSEA. With V trimmed by 6 bases and J by 3 bases, 4 bases remained unmatched. This CDR3 has 13 residues. The CDR3 loop reads CSVRDRPNEKLFF. CDR3 DNA: TGCAGCGTACGGGACAGACCTAATGAAAAACTGTTTTTT. Variable domain in full (rest from reference TRBV29-1 and TRBJ1-4): SAVISQKPSRDICQRGTSLTIQCQVDSQVTMMFWYRQQPGQSLTLIATANQGSEATYESGFVIDKFPISRPNLTFSTLTVSNMSPEDSSIYLCSVRDRPNEKLFFGSGTQLSVL.

CDR3 residues: CASNQARATEAFF. The CDR3 bases are TGTGCCAGCAACCAGGCCAGGGCCACTGAAGCTTTCTTT. The chain recombines TRBV3-1 with TRBJ1-1; a possible D gene is TRBD1 (5 bases). CDR3 size: 13 residues. Germline CDR1 reads LGHDT; CDR2 reads YNNKEL (reference sequence). V lost 7 bases and J 4 bases, leaving 13 bases between the germline ends.

V usage is TRBV7-3 and J usage is TRBJ2-3; 8 nucleotides align to TRBD2. The CDR3 is 16 amino acids. CDR1 SGHTA and CDR2 FQGTGA come from the germline V gene. J was trimmed by 0 bases and V by 5 bases; bases with no gene match: 7. This CDR3 reads CASSPERGRSTDTQYF. Written as DNA, the CDR3 is TGTGCCAGCAGCCCCGAGCGGGGGCGCAGCACAGATACGCAGTATTTT. Full variable domain (outside the CDR3, taken from reference TRBV7-3 and TRBJ2-3): GAGVSQTPSNKVTEKGKYVELRCDPISGHTALYWYRQSLGQGPEFLIYFQGTGAADDSGLPNDRFFAVRPEGSVSTLKIQRTERGDSAVYLCASSPERGRSTDTQYFGPGTRLTVL.